This T cell receptor (beta chain) was captured by sequencing in a study of blood T cell repertoires in COVID-19 (TCRdb year 2020). Some background on the complete study: Samples covering the acute and convalescent phases of COVID-19 were provided by collaborators in the United States, Italy and Spain. Deeply sampled blood TCRbeta repertoires from subjects exposed to, actively infected with, or recovered from COVID-19 were included in the dataset. The samples were drawn from the first 160 participants of the ongoing ImmuneRACE study and from 950 to 1,500 subjects provided by 6 global collaborators. Where available, HLA class I and class II types were obtained from metadata supplied by the sample provider rather than from assay-based typing. A de-identified subject ID, COVID-19 status, age in years and sex were almost always included in the sample metadata. A freely available public database, intended as a resource for researchers studying the immune response to SARS-CoV-2, is where the repertoires were released. The material from the prospective study consisted of cDNA or gDNA derived from T cells, B-cell-depleted T cells, or PBMCs.

Overall study results and their limits: Clinical and demographic metadata were provided uncurated, with the amount varying by source and participant.

Whole blood was collected in K2EDTA tubes by collaborating institutions according to the institutions' own protocols. For TCRbeta analysis, collaborators shipped samples in one of three forms: frozen whole blood, isolated PBMCs, or DNA extracted from either of those sample types. For this clone: No cognate antigen has been identified for it. No clone much larger than this one lies a single base away; base qualities are absent.

TCRbeta CDR3 regions were amplified from genomic DNA using the immunoSEQ Assay, a bias-controlled multiplex PCR. The original pipeline was this. Within the assay, amplification of reference gene primers was used to estimate how many nucleated cells each sample contained. To quantify the absolute abundance of each unique TCRbeta CDR3 rearrangement, sequence reads were collapsed and filtered. For each sample, productive Simpson clonality was calculated as the square root of Simpson's diversity index across productive rearrangements. The clones in this table, taken by TCRdb from immuneACCESS, are in-frame only. Not every clone is retained; where verified, under half of the shortfall comes from an unresolved V gene, and the cause of the rest is unknown. That table supplies the V and J calls and clone size; D and trimming were determined from the DNA. The sample has more than 200,000 clones on record, around 90% of them singletons. 1.3% to 1.5% of the sample comes from the top ten.

The receptor's source is an elderly man with acute or convalescent COVID-19. The specimen was peripheral blood.

The nucleotide sequence reads as follows: TGTGCCAGCTCAGAGGGACAGAGGAACACTGAAGCTTTCTTT. This encodes CASSEGQRNTEAFF. The rearranged chain carries TRBV18 and TRBJ1-1; a stretch of 7 junction bases matches TRBD1. V loses 5 bases at its end and J loses 1 base; junction bases beyond the gene matches: 4. The CDR3, from cysteine to phenylalanine, totals 14 residues. The kept DNA is CDR3 alone, 42 bases in frame from the first base. CDR1 and CDR2 were assigned from the germline V gene as KGHSH and LQKENI.